This TCR beta chain was identified during a study of T cell changes during pregnancy in multiple sclerosis. TCRdb keeps only in-frame clones here, not all; method: immunoSEQ multiplex PCR. The sample lists 45,000 to 55,000 clones; around 92% were seen once. The V end lost 2 bases, the J end lost 1 base, and 16 bases lay between the germline ends. The V gene's germline CDR1 is LNHDA and CDR2 SQIVND (reference sequence). This CDR3 spans 17 amino acids. The receptor comes from a female donor in good health, enrolled as a control in a pregnancy study. Specimen: CD4+ T cells from peripheral blood mononuclear cells, collected in the second trimester of pregnancy. The chain has TRBV19 and TRBJ2-3; the D gene is possibly TRBD2 (6 bases). The CDR3 protein is CASSILVGLSGTDTQYF. The DNA for the CDR3 is TGTGCCAGTAGTATACTTGTGGGACTGAGTGGCACAGATACGCAGTATTTT.